This is a list of T cell receptor beta chains from one sample in a study of technical replicates of blood from a few donors. Produced via immunoSEQ multiplex PCR; TCRdb's table is partial and in-frame only. Of tens of thousands of clones detected, over 90% appear once; the ten largest clones hold about 4.3%. The sample taken for sequencing was PBMCs. The receptors come from a human donor in good health. Some clones in this sample may be carry-over from other donors' samples. CDR3s include the opening cysteine and the closing phenylalanine or tryptophan. D genes are given only for firm matches. For some rows the clone size is stated as once, few or many, or as a class when expanded; others skip it.

v_gene: TRBV9
j_gene: TRBJ2-5
abundance: .
d_gene: .
CDR3aa: CASPGGGPPWTQYF
CDR3nt: TGTGCCAGCCCTGGGGGGGGGCCCCCCTGGACCCAGTACTTC

v_gene: TRBV6-1
j_gene: TRBJ2-7
abundance: .
d_gene: TRBD2
CDR3aa: CASFASGYEQYF
CDR3nt: TGTGCCAGCTTCGCTAGCGGCTACGAGCAGTACTTC

v_gene: TRBV6-6
j_gene: TRBJ1-2
abundance: .
d_gene: TRBD1
CDR3aa: CASGQGGNYGYTF
CDR3nt: TGTGCCAGCGGACAGGGGGGTAACTATGGCTACACCTTC

v_gene: TRBV27
j_gene: TRBJ1-1
abundance: .
d_gene: .
CDR3aa: CASSGQTMNTEAFF
CDR3nt: TGTGCCAGCAGTGGACAGACCATGAACACTGAAGCTTTCTTT

v_gene: TRBV7-9
j_gene: TRBJ1-2
abundance: .
d_gene: .
CDR3aa: CASSLTDNYGYTF
CDR3nt: TGTGCCAGCAGCTTAACTGATAACTATGGCTACACCTTC

v_gene: TRBV11-2
j_gene: TRBJ2-7
abundance: .
d_gene: .
CDR3aa: CASSLRSSYEQYF
CDR3nt: TGTGCCAGCAGCTTGCGGAGCTCCTACGAGCAGTACTTC

v_gene: TRBV29-1
j_gene: TRBJ2-4
abundance: .
d_gene: TRBD1
CDR3aa: CSVGTDRGNIQYF
CDR3nt: TGCAGCGTTGGAACGGACAGGGGGAACATTCAGTACTTC

v_gene: TRBV6-6
j_gene: TRBJ1-2
abundance: .
d_gene: TRBD1
CDR3aa: CASSAGQDFDYGYTF
CDR3nt: TGTGCCAGCAGCGCGGGACAGGACTTTGACTATGGCTACACCTTC

v_gene: TRBV19
j_gene: TRBJ2-1
abundance: .
d_gene: TRBD1
CDR3aa: CASSSPDRGREQFF
CDR3nt: TGTGCCAGTAGTTCCCCGGACAGGGGGCGTGAGCAGTTCTTC

v_gene: TRBV10-3
j_gene: TRBJ2-3
abundance: .
d_gene: .
CDR3aa: CAISAAGYTDTQYF
CDR3nt: TGTGCCATCAGTGCGGCGGGGTACACAGATACGCAGTATTTT

v_gene: TRBV2
j_gene: TRBJ2-7
abundance: .
d_gene: .
CDR3aa: CASSVFGGWEQYF
CDR3nt: TGTGCCAGCAGTGTATTTGGGGGGTGGGAGCAGTACTTC

v_gene: TRBV19
j_gene: TRBJ1-5
abundance: .
d_gene: .
CDR3aa: CASSMTLGGGRLNQPQHF
CDR3nt: TGTGCCAGTAGTATGACGCTTGGCGGCGGAAGGCTTAATCAGCCCCAGCATTTT

v_gene: TRBV1
j_gene: TRBJ1-5
abundance: .
d_gene: .
CDR3aa: CTSSHGRGGNQPQHF
CDR3nt: TGCACCAGCAGCCACGGGAGGGGGGGCAATCAGCCCCAGCATTTT

v_gene: TRBV7-9
j_gene: TRBJ2-7
abundance: .
d_gene: TRBD2
CDR3aa: CASSRTSGSPEQYF
CDR3nt: TGTGCCAGCAGCCGGACTAGCGGTTCGCCCGAGCAGTACTTC

v_gene: TRBV2
j_gene: TRBJ1-3
abundance: .
d_gene: .
CDR3aa: CASRQTEAPSGNTIYF
CDR3nt: TGTGCCAGCAGGCAGACAGAAGCACCCTCTGGAAACACCATATATTTT

v_gene: TRBV20-1
j_gene: TRBJ2-1
abundance: .
d_gene: .
CDR3aa: CSAPERREQFF
CDR3nt: TGCAGTGCTCCGGAGAGGCGCGAGCAGTTCTTC

v_gene: TRBV15
j_gene: TRBJ2-1
abundance: .
d_gene: TRBD2
CDR3aa: CATNSGDNEQFF
CDR3nt: TGTGCCACAAACAGCGGGGACAATGAGCAGTTCTTC

v_gene: TRBV6-1
j_gene: TRBJ1-5
abundance: .
d_gene: .
CDR3aa: CASSEVGRGNSNQPQHF
CDR3nt: TGTGCCAGCAGTGAAGTGGGGAGGGGCAATAGCAATCAGCCCCAGCATTTT

v_gene: TRBV6-4
j_gene: TRBJ2-1
abundance: .
d_gene: TRBD2
CDR3aa: CASSERTSGDYNEQFF
CDR3nt: TGTGCCAGCAGTGAAAGAACTAGCGGGGATTACAATGAGCAGTTCTTC

v_gene: TRBV7-2
j_gene: TRBJ2-7
abundance: .
d_gene: .
CDR3aa: CASSLRERRDEQYF
CDR3nt: TGTGCCAGCAGCTTACGGGAGCGGCGGGACGAGCAGTACTTC

v_gene: TRBV5-4
j_gene: TRBJ2-3
abundance: .
d_gene: TRBD2
CDR3aa: CASRTSGGGPDTQYF
CDR3nt: TGTGCCAGCAGGACTAGCGGGGGGGGCCCAGATACGCAGTATTTT

v_gene: TRBV18
j_gene: TRBJ1-2
abundance: once
d_gene: .
CDR3aa: CASSPIFGSYGYTF
CDR3nt: TGTGCCAGCTCACCAATTTTCGGGAGCTATGGCTACACCTTC

v_gene: TRBV30
j_gene: TRBJ1-2
abundance: .
d_gene: .
CDR3aa: CAWRVAWGDYGYTF
CDR3nt: TGTGCCTGGAGAGTCGCGTGGGGGGACTATGGCTACACCTTC

v_gene: TRBV19
j_gene: TRBJ1-2
abundance: .
d_gene: .
CDR3aa: CASSDGVESGYTF
CDR3nt: TGTGCCAGTAGTGACGGGGTTGAGTCAGGCTACACCTTC

v_gene: TRBV9
j_gene: TRBJ1-4
abundance: .
d_gene: TRBD1
CDR3aa: CASSVAGTGGEKLFF
CDR3nt: TGTGCCAGCAGCGTTGCCGGGACAGGGGGTGAAAAACTGTTTTTT

v_gene: TRBV7-9
j_gene: TRBJ2-6
abundance: .
d_gene: TRBD1
CDR3aa: CASSPQGAGANVLTF
CDR3nt: TGTGCCAGCAGCCCACAGGGGGCTGGGGCCAACGTCCTGACTTTC

v_gene: TRBV5-1
j_gene: TRBJ2-3
abundance: .
d_gene: .
CDR3aa: CASSLSMAGLRGTDTQYF
CDR3nt: TGCGCCAGCAGCCTCAGTATGGCAGGACTCCGGGGCACAGATACGCAGTATTTT

v_gene: TRBV7-9
j_gene: TRBJ1-1
abundance: .
d_gene: .
CDR3aa: CASSSGRGNTEAFF
CDR3nt: TGTGCCAGCAGCTCGGGCCGGGGGAACACTGAAGCTTTCTTT

v_gene: TRBV7-2
j_gene: TRBJ2-5
abundance: .
d_gene: TRBD1
CDR3aa: CASSLVGTGAIGTQYF
CDR3nt: TGTGCCAGCAGCTTAGTGGGGACAGGTGCCATTGGGACCCAGTACTTC

v_gene: TRBV5-4
j_gene: TRBJ2-2
abundance: .
d_gene: .
CDR3aa: CASSLVGRGKNTGELFF
CDR3nt: TGTGCCAGCAGCTTGGTGGGGAGGGGGAAAAACACCGGGGAGCTGTTTTTT

v_gene: TRBV5-5
j_gene: TRBJ2-7
abundance: .
d_gene: .
CDR3aa: CASSLAPGQEQYF
CDR3nt: TGTGCCAGCAGCTTGGCGCCCGGACAGGAGCAGTACTTC

v_gene: TRBV7-9
j_gene: TRBJ2-7
abundance: .
d_gene: .
CDR3aa: CASSLVRYEQYF
CDR3nt: TGTGCCAGCAGCTTAGTGCGGTACGAGCAGTACTTC

v_gene: TRBV18
j_gene: TRBJ1-1
abundance: .
d_gene: .
CDR3aa: CASSRQTNTEAFF
CDR3nt: TGTGCCAGCTCACGGCAGACTAACACTGAAGCTTTCTTT

v_gene: TRBV2
j_gene: TRBJ1-5
abundance: few
d_gene: .
CDR3aa: CASSDLSGVQPQHF
CDR3nt: TGTGCCAGCAGTGACCTTTCGGGGGTTCAGCCCCAGCATTTT

v_gene: TRBV19
j_gene: TRBJ2-3
abundance: .
d_gene: TRBD2
CDR3aa: CASTRGVAGGQDTQYF
CDR3nt: TGTGCCAGCACCCGAGGGGTAGCGGGGGGCCAAGATACGCAGTATTTT

v_gene: TRBV9
j_gene: TRBJ2-7
abundance: once
d_gene: .
CDR3aa: CASSSSGISGYDEQYF
CDR3nt: TGTGCCAGCAGCTCCAGTGGGATTAGCGGCTATGACGAGCAGTACTTC

v_gene: TRBV19
j_gene: TRBJ2-3
abundance: .
d_gene: .
CDR3aa: CASSIVGRASDTQYF
CDR3nt: TGTGCCAGTAGTATAGTAGGCAGGGCCTCAGATACGCAGTATTTT

v_gene: TRBV11-2
j_gene: TRBJ2-7
abundance: .
d_gene: TRBD2
CDR3aa: CASSSISGRVDYEQYF
CDR3nt: TGTGCCAGCAGCTCGATAAGCGGGAGGGTCGACTACGAGCAGTACTTC

v_gene: TRBV7-8
j_gene: TRBJ2-7
abundance: .
d_gene: .
CDR3aa: CASSARQGLYEQYF
CDR3nt: TGTGCCAGCAGCGCTCGCCAGGGACTCTACGAGCAGTACTTC

v_gene: TRBV4-3
j_gene: TRBJ2-7
abundance: .
d_gene: .
CDR3aa: CASSQVSGDSYEQYF
CDR3nt: TGCGCCAGCAGCCAAGTCTCGGGAGACTCCTACGAGCAGTACTTC

v_gene: TRBV2
j_gene: TRBJ2-5
abundance: .
d_gene: TRBD2
CDR3aa: CASSESSGRETQYF
CDR3nt: TGTGCCAGCAGTGAGTCTAGCGGGAGAGAGACCCAGTACTTC

v_gene: TRBV10-1
j_gene: TRBJ1-3
abundance: .
d_gene: .
CDR3aa: CASPGNTIYF
CDR3nt: TGCGCCAGCCCAGGAAACACCATATATTTT

v_gene: TRBV5-1
j_gene: TRBJ1-6
abundance: .
d_gene: TRBD1
CDR3aa: CASSLANRGPGSPLHF
CDR3nt: TGCGCCAGCAGCTTGGCCAACAGGGGGCCGGGTTCACCCCTCCACTTT

v_gene: TRBV18
j_gene: TRBJ2-1
abundance: .
d_gene: TRBD2
CDR3aa: CASSLFLSGGSGNEQFF
CDR3nt: TGTGCCAGCTCACTTTTCCTTAGCGGGGGAAGTGGTAATGAGCAGTTCTTC

v_gene: TRBV11-3
j_gene: TRBJ2-2
abundance: .
d_gene: .
CDR3aa: CASSTGTGELFF
CDR3nt: TGTGCCAGCAGCACGGGTACCGGGGAGCTGTTTTTT